This TCR beta chain derives from a study of blood T cell repertoires in COVID-19. Study-wide context: COVID-19 samples collected from the United States, Italy and Spain covered acute and convalescent phases. From T cells, B-cell-depleted T cells, or PBMCs came the material, which was cDNA or gDNA.

Authors' analysis steps: Reference gene primer amplification yielded estimated nucleated cell counts. Measured with immunoSEQ multiplex PCR; TCRdb has only the in-frame clones, and not every one. That table gives V, J and clone size, and the DNA gave D and trimming. This table holds about 200,000 clones, roughly 79% found once. The CDR3 has 13 residues. Germline loops: CDR1 SGHDT, CDR2 YYEEEE. V trimming: 2 bases; J trimming: 8 bases; junction bases outside the gene matches: 5. The sequencing sample was made of peripheral blood. This chain joins TRBV5-6 and TRBJ1-2; 8 bases line up with TRBD1. The origin of this receptor is a human donor with acute or convalescent COVID-19. The donor label of this sample is uncertain. CDR3 coding DNA: TGTGCCAGCAGCTTTCGGACAGGGTACGGCTACACCTTC. Encoded protein: CASSFRTGYGYTF.